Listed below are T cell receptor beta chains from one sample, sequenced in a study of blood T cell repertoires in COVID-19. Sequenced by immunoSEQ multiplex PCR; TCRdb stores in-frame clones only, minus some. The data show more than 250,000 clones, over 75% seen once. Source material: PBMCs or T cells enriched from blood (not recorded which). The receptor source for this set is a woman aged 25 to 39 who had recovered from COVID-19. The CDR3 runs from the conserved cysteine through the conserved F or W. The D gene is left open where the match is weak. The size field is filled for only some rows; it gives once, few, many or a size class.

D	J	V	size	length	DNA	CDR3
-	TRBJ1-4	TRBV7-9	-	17	TGTGCCAGCAGCTTAGGTGTGGGGGGTCCACCTAATGAAAAACTGTTTTTT	CASSLGVGGPPNEKLFF
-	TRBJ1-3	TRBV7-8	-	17	TGTGCCAGCAGCCGAACCCCTGAGGGGGACCCTGGAAACACCATATATTTT	CASSRTPEGDPGNTIYF
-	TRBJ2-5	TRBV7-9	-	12	TGTGCCAGCAGCTTAATACAAGAGACCCAGTACTTC	CASSLIQETQYF
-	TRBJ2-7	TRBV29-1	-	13	TGCAGCGTTGAAAGGGGGAAGAGGTACGAGCAGTACTTC	CSVERGKRYEQYF
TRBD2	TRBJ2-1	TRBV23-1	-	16	TGCGCCAGCAGGATCCCTACTAGCGGGGGGTTAAATGAGCAGTTCTTC	CASRIPTSGGLNEQFF
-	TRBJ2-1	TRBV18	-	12	TGTGCCAGCTCACCTGAACGGTATGAGCAGTTCTTC	CASSPERYEQFF
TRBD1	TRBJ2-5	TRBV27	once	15	TGTGCCAGCAGTCCGTGGACAGGGTTAGAAGAGACCCAGTACTTC	CASSPWTGLEETQYF
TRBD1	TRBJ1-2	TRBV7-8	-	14	TGTGCCAGCAGCCGAACGGGACAGAACTATGGCTACACCTTC	CASSRTGQNYGYTF
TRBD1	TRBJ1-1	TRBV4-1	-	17	TGCGCCAGCAGCCAAGAGATAGGGACAGGGCCGAACACTGAAGCTTTCTTT	CASSQEIGTGPNTEAFF
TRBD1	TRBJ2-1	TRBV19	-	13	TGTGCCAGTAACCAGGGGGCTTACAATGAGCAGTTCTTC	CASNQGAYNEQFF
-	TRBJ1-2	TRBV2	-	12	TGTGCCAGCAGCCCCCGGGGGTATGGCTACACCTTC	CASSPRGYGYTF
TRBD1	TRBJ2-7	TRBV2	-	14	TGTGCCAGCAGTGTCCTAACAGGGGACGACGAGCAGTACTTC	CASSVLTGDDEQYF
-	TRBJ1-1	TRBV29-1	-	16	TGCAGCGTTGTGGGCGGCAGGGCCACCTTGAACACTGAAGCTTTCTTT	CSVVGGRATLNTEAFF
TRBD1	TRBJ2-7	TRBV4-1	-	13	TGCGCCAGCAGCGCTGGGACAGCCTACGAGCAGTACTTC	CASSAGTAYEQYF
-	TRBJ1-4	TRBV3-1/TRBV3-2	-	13	TGTGCCAGCAGCCAGGACTTGAATGAAAAACTGTTTTTT	CASSQDLNEKLFF
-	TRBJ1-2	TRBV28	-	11	TGTGCCAGCAGTTTTCCTCGTGGCTACACCTTC	CASSFPRGYTF
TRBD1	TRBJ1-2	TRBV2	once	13	TGTGCCAGCAGAGGGACAGGGACAAGTCGCTACACCTTC	CASRGTGTSRYTF
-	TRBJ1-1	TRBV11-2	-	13	TGTGCCAGCAGCTCCGCGACAGGCACTGAAGCTTTCTTT	CASSSATGTEAFF
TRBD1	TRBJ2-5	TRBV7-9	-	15	TGTGCCAGCAGCACAAGGACAGGAAACCAAGAGACCCAGTACTTC	CASSTRTGNQETQYF
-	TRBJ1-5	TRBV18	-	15	TGTGCCAGCTCACCAGATGGTCTGCAGAATCAGCCCCAGCATTTT	CASSPDGLQNQPQHF
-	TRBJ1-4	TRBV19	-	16	TGTGCCAGTAGTAGCACCGGGGGGCCAACTAATGAAAAACTGTTTTTT	CASSSTGGPTNEKLFF
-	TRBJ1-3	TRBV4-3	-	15	TGCGCCAGCAGCCTGGACACAGGATCTGGAAACACCATATATTTT	CASSLDTGSGNTIYF
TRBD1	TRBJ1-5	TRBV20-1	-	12	TGCAGTGCTAGTGACAGGGGCCAGCCCCAGCATTTT	CSASDRGQPQHF
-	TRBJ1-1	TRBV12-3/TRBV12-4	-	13	TGTGCCAGCAGTTCTTTGGGGGGCACTGAAGCTTTCTTT	CASSSLGGTEAFF
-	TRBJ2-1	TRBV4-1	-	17	TGCGCCAGCAGCCAAGAAGTAGGAGCGAGCTCCTACAATGAGCAGTTCTTC	CASSQEVGASSYNEQFF
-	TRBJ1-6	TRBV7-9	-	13	TGTGCCAGCCACGAGGGTAAGCGATCACCCCTCCACTTT	CASHEGKRSPLHF
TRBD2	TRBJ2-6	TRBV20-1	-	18	TGCAGTGCTAGTTCGAGGACTAGCGGGGGGGCCGGTTTGAGGGTCCTGACTTTC	CSASSRTSGGAGLRVLTF
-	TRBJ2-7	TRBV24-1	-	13	TGTGCCACCAGTGATCCATTCTCCTACGAGCAGTACTTC	CATSDPFSYEQYF
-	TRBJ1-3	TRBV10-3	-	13	TGTGCCATTCACAGGGACAACGGAAACACCATATATTTT	CAIHRDNGNTIYF
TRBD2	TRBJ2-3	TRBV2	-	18	TGTGCCAGCCTGTTTAGCGGGGGGACTCTTTCTAGCACAGATACGCAGTATTTT	CASLFSGGTLSSTDTQYF
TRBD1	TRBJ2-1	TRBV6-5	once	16	TGTGCCAGCAGTTACTCGATGGGGACAGGCTACAATGAGCAGTTCTTC	CASSYSMGTGYNEQFF
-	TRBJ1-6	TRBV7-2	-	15	TGTGCCAGCAGCTTAGGCAGGACCTATAATTCACCCCTCCACTTT	CASSLGRTYNSPLHF
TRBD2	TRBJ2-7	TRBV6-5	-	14	TGTGCCAGCTCTCGGGGGGGCAGCTCCTACGAGCAGTACTTC	CASSRGGSSYEQYF
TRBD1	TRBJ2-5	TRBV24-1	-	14	TGTGCCACCAGTGACGCGACAGGGTGGGAGACCCAGTACTTC	CATSDATGWETQYF
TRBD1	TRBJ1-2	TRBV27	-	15	TGTGCCAGCAGGCCCGCGGGACAGGGAGGCTATGGCTACACCTTC	CASRPAGQGGYGYTF
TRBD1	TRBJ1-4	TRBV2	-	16	TGTGCCAGCAGGCGGACAGGTGGCGGGTCTAATGAAAAACTGTTTTTT	CASRRTGGGSNEKLFF
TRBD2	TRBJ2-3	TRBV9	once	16	TGTGCCAGCAGCCCGGCAGTGGGGGGGTTCACAGATACGCAGTATTTT	CASSPAVGGFTDTQYF